The T cell receptor (beta chain) described here comes from a study of type 1 regulatory T cells. Whole-study context: T-allo10 is a Tr1-enriched, alloantigen-specific CD4 T cell product made in vitro.

From the reads, TCRdb called clonotypes with MiXCR, one entry per CDR3 protein. The repertoire has approximately 90,000 distinct CDR3 sequences, 30% to 35% of them found once; the top ten carry 2.2%. In germline, CDR1 is DFQATT, CDR2 SNEGSKA (reference sequence). The CDR3 covers 16 residues. V lost 5 bases, J lost 4 bases, and 12 bases stayed unmatched. This clonotype appeared many times. The genes are TRBV20-1 and TRBJ2-5; TRBD2 matches 11 bases. The sample consisted of CD4+ T cells, either the whole sample or a sorted fraction (not recorded which). The sequence was collected from a human donor in good health. In DNA form, the CDR3 reads TGCAGTGCTGGGCAACTAGCGGGAGCCGGGGCAGAGACCCAGTACTTC. Its protein is CSAGQLAGAGAETQYF.